This paragraph covers one T cell receptor beta chain sequence. Its antigen is not yet known. There are no base qualities to consult, and no much larger clone falls within one base. This sample was taken from a study of identical twins (dated by TCRdb to 2016 to 2017). Describing the broader study: TCR alpha and beta repertoires from monozygotic twins, unrelated adults of various ages and cord blood were deep-sequenced to test whether fetal clonotypes persist. To rule out contamination, the twin experiments were replicated at different times with different library preparation protocols.

Every donor in the study was a healthy Caucasian. The twin cohort comprised three pairs of female monozygotic twins, all aged about 18 to 30 years. Miltenyi CD45RO+ enrichment and human naive T-cell isolation kits were used to isolate memory (CD45RO+) and naive T cells from PBMC. The method behind the library was 5' RACE. The run used an Illumina HiSeq 2000. A universal primer binding site was added through template switching, and the final cDNA carried a unique molecular identifier so that TCR cDNA molecules could be counted accurately. Specific primers in the conserved constant-segment region were used to synthesize first-strand cDNA for the TCR alpha and beta chains. To control for contamination, every cDNA library was double barcoded, receiving both a SMART-Mk sample barcode and Illumina barcodes. TruSeq adapter sequences along with Illumina sample barcodes were introduced in two successive PCR steps. Sequencing of the TCR alpha and beta cDNA libraries was done on the Illumina HiSeq platform using custom primers. The authors' pipeline ran thus. MiGEC was used to process raw reads and extract unique molecular identifiers, and MiXCR was used to find CDR3 positions. Recombination models were inferred per individual with the repgenHMM and IGoR tools using an EM algorithm. Shared clonotypes were analyzed with the tcR package in R, and sharing was normalized by the product of cloneset sizes. To study raw recombination without the effects of thymic and clonal selection, out-of-frame nonproductive sequences were analyzed. Clones were called with MiXCR by TCRdb after fastp trimmed the public reads at Q25, and only in-frame beta chains were retained. Each CDR3 protein appears once, grouped with its most common genes and DNA. The V and J calls and clone size are TCRdb's, not the authors'. The table for this sample lists around 280,000 distinct CDR3 sequences; less than 9% of them were counted only once. Over 2% of the sample is held by the ten biggest clonotypes.

Points the paper makes about the study in general: Conclusions relied on cross-sectional statistical analysis, since the same donors could not be followed over many years. Fewer insertions were carried by abundant cord blood beta clonotypes, a similar but weaker trend appeared in young adult naive repertoires, and no such trend appeared in memory repertoires. Compared with coincidental sharing between unrelated individuals, out-of-frame TCR alpha sequences shared between twins had an excess of sequences with low generation probability. Invariant T cells such as MAIT and iNKT could partly confound zero-insertion analyses, although diverse VJ usage argued against such confounding for most clonotypes. A weaker excess of twin sharing was found in beta out-of-frame sequences because the signal-to-noise ratio was lowered by fewer shared sequences. Recombination models systematically underestimated out-of-frame TCR alpha sharing in monozygotic twins but agreed with sharing between unrelated individuals.

Compared with germline, V lacks 1 base and J lacks 5 bases; bases without a gene match: 7. From the germline V gene (reference sequence), CDR1 is DFQATT and CDR2 is SNEGSKA. Spanning cysteine to phenylalanine, the CDR3 consists of 14 amino acids. The entry retains the CDR3 DNA only, 42 bases that are in frame from base 1. These sequences were also reported in another study, on yellow fever vaccine responses in identical twins. Taken from the second paper: According to the authors, in identical twins the way T cells responded to vaccination appeared partly convergent and partly personalized. The study precisely tracked vaccine-responding T cell clones in identical twins.

This sequence uses TRBV20-1 and TRBJ1-1; TRBD1 agrees with 7 junctional bases. Sequences were obtained from memory (CD45RO+) T cells sorted from blood. The sample's cell subset or site label, in plain terms: CD45RO+ enriched T cells. The sequence came from a woman younger than 30 in good health. The DNA sequence reads TGCAGTGCTAGAGCTCTTGACAGGGAGACTGAAGCTTTCTTT. Translation gives CSARALDRETEAFF.